The text below deals with one TCR beta chain. Profiled with immunoSEQ multiplex PCR; TCRdb holds only in-frame clones, not every one. The repertoire holds under 85,000 clones, with 93% as singletons. This sample is part of a study of technical replicates of blood from a handful of donors. The sequenced sample was T cells isolated from PBMCs. This clonotype was sampled from a human donor in good health.

The CDR3 DNA is TGCGCCAGCAGCCAAGAAAGGGGCGCAGCGGGAGGGGGATCTTACAATGAGCAGTTCTTC. This gives the protein CASSQERGAAGGGSYNEQFF. The V gene is TRBV4-1, the J gene TRBJ2-1; TRBD2 matches 10 bases. The V gene's germline CDR1 is MGHRA and CDR2 YSYEKL. V was clipped by 0 bases and J by 4 bases; unmatched bases: 15. This CDR3 has 20 residues.